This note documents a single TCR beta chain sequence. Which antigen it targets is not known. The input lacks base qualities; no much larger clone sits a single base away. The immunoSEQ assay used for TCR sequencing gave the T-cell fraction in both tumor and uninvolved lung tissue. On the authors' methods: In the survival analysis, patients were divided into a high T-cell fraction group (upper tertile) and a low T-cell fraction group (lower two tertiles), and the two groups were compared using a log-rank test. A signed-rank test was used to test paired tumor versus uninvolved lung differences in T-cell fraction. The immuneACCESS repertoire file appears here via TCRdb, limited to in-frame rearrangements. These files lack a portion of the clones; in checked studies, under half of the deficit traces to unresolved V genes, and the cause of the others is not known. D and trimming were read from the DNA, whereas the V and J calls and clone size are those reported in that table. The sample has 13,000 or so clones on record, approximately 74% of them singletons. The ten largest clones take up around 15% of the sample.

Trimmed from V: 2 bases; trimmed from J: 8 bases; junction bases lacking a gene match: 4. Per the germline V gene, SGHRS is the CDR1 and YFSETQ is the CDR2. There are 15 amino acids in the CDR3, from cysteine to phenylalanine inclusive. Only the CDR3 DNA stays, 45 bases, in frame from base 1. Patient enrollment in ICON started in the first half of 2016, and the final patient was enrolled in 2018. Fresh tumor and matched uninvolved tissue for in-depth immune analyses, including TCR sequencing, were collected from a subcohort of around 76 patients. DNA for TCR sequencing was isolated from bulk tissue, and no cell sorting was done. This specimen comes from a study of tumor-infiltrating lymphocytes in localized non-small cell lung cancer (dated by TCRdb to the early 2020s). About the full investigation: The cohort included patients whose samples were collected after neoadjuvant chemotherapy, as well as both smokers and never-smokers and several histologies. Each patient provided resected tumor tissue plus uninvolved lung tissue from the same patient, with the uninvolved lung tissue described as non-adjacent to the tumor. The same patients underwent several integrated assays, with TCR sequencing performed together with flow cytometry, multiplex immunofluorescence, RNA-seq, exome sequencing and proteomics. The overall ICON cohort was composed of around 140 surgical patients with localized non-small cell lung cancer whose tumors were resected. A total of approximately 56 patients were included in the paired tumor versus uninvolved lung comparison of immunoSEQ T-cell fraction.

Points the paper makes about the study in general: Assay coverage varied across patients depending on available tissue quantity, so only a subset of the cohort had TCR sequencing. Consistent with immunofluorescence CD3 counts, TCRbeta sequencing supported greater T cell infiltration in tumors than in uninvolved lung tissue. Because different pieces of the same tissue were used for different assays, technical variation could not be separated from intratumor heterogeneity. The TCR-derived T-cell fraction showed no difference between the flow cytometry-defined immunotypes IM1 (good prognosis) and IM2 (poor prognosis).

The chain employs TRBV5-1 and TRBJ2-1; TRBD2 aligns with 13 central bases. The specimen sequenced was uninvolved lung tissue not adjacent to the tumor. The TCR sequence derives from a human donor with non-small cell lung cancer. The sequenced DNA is TGCGCCAGCAGCTTAAAACTAGCGGGGGGGGATGAGCAGTTCTTC. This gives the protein CASSLKLAGGDEQFF.